The 9 T cell receptor beta chains below all came from one sample that was sequenced in a study of PD-1 blockade in classical Hodgkin lymphoma. TCRdb's table, derived via immunoSEQ multiplex PCR, lists solely in-frame clones and lacks some. Of about 98,000 clones detected, roughly 92% appear once; the ten largest clones hold about 2.5%. All patients experienced relapse after autologous stem cell transplantation, and brentuximab vedotin exposure was variable. The sequences come from peripheral blood mononuclear cells (PBMCs), collected at baseline. The receptors stem from a human donor with classical Hodgkin lymphoma.

The sample holds one count of this clone. The CDR3 DNA reads as TGCGCCAGCAGGAACCGGGCCCAGGGGGATGAGCAGTTCTTC. As protein: CASRNRAQGDEQFF. The chain uses TRBV10-2 and TRBJ2-1, with TRBD1 identical over 7 bases. Trimming at V came to 6 bases and at J to 8 bases, leaving 10 bases not matched to a gene. The germline V gene encodes CDR1 WSHSY and CDR2 SAAADI. The CDR3 extends over 14 amino acids.

The chain recombines TRBV5-6 with TRBJ2-7; no firm D call. The CDR3 sequence is 12 residues long. Germline CDR1 SGHDT, CDR2 YYEEEE. Trimming cost V 3 bases and J 2 bases, with 6 bases left between them. CDR3 DNA: TGTGCCAGCAGCTCCGGGCCCTACGAGCAGTACTTC. Residues: CASSSGPYEQYF.

The chain recombines TRBV10-1 with TRBJ1-1; possible D gene TRBD1, 6 bases. Trimming shortened V by 0 bases and J by 1 base, and 9 bases separated the two germline ends. Germline V gene sequence: CDR1 WNHNN, CDR2 SYGVQD (reference sequence). This CDR3 is built from 15 residues. DNA for the CDR3: TGCGCCAGCAGTGAGTCTACAGGGTCGAACACTGAAGCTTTCTTT. Translation: CASSESTGSNTEAFF.

V is TRBV5-1 and J is TRBJ2-1; D is perhaps TRBD1 (6 bases). Trimming took 4 bases from V and 0 from J, leaving 20 bases between them. CDR3 length: 18 residues. Germline-derived CDR1 and CDR2 are SGHRS and YFSETQ. The CDR3 DNA reads as TGCGCCAGCAGCGTCACTCCTGGGACACCGAGCTCCTACAATGAGCAGTTCTTC. This codes for CASSVTPGTPSSYNEQFF.

The gene calls are TRBV30 and TRBJ1-1, with 8 nucleotides matching TRBD1. J was trimmed by 4 bases and V by 0 bases; bases with no gene match: 7. The CDR3 runs to 15 residues. Germline V gene sequence: CDR1 GTSNPN, CDR2 SVGIG (reference sequence). CDR3 in DNA: TGTGCCTGGAGTGTACTGCCAGGGGGCGGCACTGAAGCTTTCTTT. Its protein is CAWSVLPGGGTEAFF.

The rearrangement uses TRBV19 and TRBJ1-1; D not resolved. CDR1 is LNHDA and CDR2 is SQIVND in the germline V gene (reference sequence). V lost 6 bases and J 2 bases, leaving 10 bases between the germline ends. This CDR3 contains 13 residues. The CDR3 protein is CASRTYGNTEAFF. The CDR3 coding sequence is TGTGCCAGTAGAACGTACGGTAACACTGAAGCTTTCTTT.

This chain uses TRBV11-2 with TRBJ1-5; D might be TRBD1 (6 bases). V shed 5 bases and J shed 0 bases, with 14 bases lying between them. The V gene's germline CDR1 is SGHAT and CDR2 FQNNGV. This CDR3 is built from 16 residues. The CDR3 loop is CASSPETGYSNQPQHF. CDR3 sequence (DNA): TGTGCCAGCAGCCCCGAGACAGGATATAGCAATCAGCCCCAGCATTTT.

The rearrangement joins TRBV7-8 to TRBJ2-7; no definite D call. Per germline, CDR1 SGHVS and CDR2 FQNEAQ. The V end was cut by 3 bases, the J end by 2 bases, with 11 bases between. The CDR3 is 14 residues long. This CDR3 is CASSFPRVPYEQYF. DNA of the CDR3: TGTGCCAGCAGCTTTCCTCGGGTCCCCTACGAGCAGTACTTC.

J is TRBJ2-3 and V is TRBV6-1, with a possible D match to TRBD2 (5 bases). This CDR3 has 13 residues. Trimming took off 2 bases at V and 9 bases at J, with 12 bases between the two ends. In germline, CDR1 is MNHNS, CDR2 SASEGT. DNA for the CDR3: TGTGCCAGCAGTGAACGACTAAAGTCGACGCAGTATTTT. As protein: CASSERLKSTQYF.